This T cell receptor beta chain was observed in a study of siplizumab effects on memory and regulatory T cells. Study results and caveats: Proliferating siplizumab-culture Treg suppressive function went unconfirmed.

Clones were read by immunoSEQ multiplex PCR, and TCRdb kept only the in-frame ones, dropping some. Here the sample spans some 100,000 clones, about 91% being singletons. Notes on this clone: Antigen specificity is unknown.

The CDR3 loop spans 16 amino acids. The V gene's germline CDR1 is SGHDN and CDR2 FVKESK. Trimming took off 5 bases at V and 6 bases at J, with 19 bases between the two ends. The J gene is TRBJ2-2, the V gene TRBV14; D may correspond to TRBD1 or TRBD2 (5 bases each). The sample taken for sequencing was Tregs sorted from blood. This clonotype was obtained from a human donor in good health. The CDR3 region is CASSVLRGRGPGELFF. The CDR3 DNA is TGTGCCAGCAGCGTACTAAGGGGCCGGGGTCCCGGGGAGCTGTTTTTT. Full variable domain (remainder filled in from reference TRBV14 and TRBJ2-2): EAGVTQFPSHSVIEKGQTVTLRCDPISGHDNLYWYRRVMGKEIKFLLHFVKESKQDESGMPNNRFLAERTGGTYSTLKVQPAELEDSGVYFCASSVLRGRGPGELFFGEGSRLTVL.